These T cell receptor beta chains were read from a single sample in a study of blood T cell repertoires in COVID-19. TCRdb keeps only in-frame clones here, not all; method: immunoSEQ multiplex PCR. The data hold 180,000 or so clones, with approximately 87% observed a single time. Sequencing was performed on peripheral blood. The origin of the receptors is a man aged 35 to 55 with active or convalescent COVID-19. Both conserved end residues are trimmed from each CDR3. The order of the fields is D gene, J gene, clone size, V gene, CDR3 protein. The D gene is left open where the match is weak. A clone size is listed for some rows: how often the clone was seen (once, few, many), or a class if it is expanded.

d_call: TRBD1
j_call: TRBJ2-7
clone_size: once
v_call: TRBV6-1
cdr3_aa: ASSDPTTGGFYEQY

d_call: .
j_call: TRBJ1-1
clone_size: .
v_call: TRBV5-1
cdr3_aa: ASSLDSLNTEAF

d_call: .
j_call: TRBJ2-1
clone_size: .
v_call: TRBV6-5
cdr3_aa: ASRRESNEQF

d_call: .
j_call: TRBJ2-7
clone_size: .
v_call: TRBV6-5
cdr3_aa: ASSYGQGRGNEQY

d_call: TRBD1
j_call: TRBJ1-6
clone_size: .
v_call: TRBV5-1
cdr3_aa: ASRRDRGRLPLH

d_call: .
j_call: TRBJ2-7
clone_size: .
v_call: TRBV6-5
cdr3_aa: ASRRGYYEQY

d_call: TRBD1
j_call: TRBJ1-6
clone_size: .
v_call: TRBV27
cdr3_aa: ASRQTGGSPLH

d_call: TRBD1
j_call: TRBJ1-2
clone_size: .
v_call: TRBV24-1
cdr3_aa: ATSSGTGSGGYT

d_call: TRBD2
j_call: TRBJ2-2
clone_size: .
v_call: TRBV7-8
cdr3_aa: ASSSKGTSGGAFTGELF

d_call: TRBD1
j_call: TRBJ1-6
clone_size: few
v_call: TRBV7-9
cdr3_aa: ASSLDRGNHSPLH

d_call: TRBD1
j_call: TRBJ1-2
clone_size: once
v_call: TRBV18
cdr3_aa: ASSQTRTGGLIYGYT

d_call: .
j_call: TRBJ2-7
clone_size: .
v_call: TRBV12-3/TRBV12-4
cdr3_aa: ASSLQGYEQY

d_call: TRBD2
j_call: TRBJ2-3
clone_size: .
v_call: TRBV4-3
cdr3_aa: ASSQDWTSGGLRTDTQY

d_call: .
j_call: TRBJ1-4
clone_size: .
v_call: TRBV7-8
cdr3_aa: ASSSLSTRYRSTNEKLF

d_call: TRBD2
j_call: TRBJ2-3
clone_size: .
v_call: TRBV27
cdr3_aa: ASSLSTSGGSDTQY

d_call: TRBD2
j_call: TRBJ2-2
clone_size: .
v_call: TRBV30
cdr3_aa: ACTQGLLTGELF

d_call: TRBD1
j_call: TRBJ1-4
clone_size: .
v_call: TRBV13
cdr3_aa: ASSSRTGTNEKLF

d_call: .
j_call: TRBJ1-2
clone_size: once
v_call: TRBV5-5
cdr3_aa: ASSLVSGGNYGYT

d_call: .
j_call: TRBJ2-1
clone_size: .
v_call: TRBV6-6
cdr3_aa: ASSLALDLYNEQF

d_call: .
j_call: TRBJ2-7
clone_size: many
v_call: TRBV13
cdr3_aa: ASSFRPERGSEQY

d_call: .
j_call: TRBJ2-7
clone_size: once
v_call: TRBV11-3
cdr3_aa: ASSPGHPVGGEQY

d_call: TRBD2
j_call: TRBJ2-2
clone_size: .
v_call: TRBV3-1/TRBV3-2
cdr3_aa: ASSPALAGGRPGELF

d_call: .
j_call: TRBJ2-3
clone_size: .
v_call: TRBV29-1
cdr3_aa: SVDEAADTQY

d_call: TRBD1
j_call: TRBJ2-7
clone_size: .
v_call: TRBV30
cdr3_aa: AWSLIQGRVWDEQY

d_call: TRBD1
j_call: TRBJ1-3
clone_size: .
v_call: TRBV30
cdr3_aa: AWGGQGSGNTIY

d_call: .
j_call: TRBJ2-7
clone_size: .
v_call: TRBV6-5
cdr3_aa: ASSYVRSGEQY

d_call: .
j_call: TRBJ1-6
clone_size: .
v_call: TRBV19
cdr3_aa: ASSMREKGSPLH

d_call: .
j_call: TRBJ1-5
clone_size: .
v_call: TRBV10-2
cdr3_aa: ASSEVAGNQPQH

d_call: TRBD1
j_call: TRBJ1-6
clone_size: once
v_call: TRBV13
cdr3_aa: ASSFTLGDSYNSPLH

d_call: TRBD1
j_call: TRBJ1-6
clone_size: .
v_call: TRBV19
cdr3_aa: ASSAWTGRSPLH

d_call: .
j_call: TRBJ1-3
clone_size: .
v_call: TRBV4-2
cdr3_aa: ASSQDPQEANSGNTIY

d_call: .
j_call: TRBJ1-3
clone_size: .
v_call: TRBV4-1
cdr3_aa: ASSQGLQPGNTIY

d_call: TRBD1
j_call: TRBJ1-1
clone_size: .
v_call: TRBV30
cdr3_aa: AFEGFTDRGEDIMNTEAF

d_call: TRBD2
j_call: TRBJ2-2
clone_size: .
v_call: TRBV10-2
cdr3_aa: ASSDASGVTANTGELF

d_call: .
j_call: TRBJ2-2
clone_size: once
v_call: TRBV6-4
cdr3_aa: ASSDLGAGELF

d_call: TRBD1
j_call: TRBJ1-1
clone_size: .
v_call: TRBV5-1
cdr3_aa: ASSLRDRFQAF

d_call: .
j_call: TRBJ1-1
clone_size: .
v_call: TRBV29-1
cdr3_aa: SVVSGSGTEAF

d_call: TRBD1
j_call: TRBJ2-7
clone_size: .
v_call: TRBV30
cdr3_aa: AWSKGGQGVNEQY

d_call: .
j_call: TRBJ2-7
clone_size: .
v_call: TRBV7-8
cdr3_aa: ASSLGYGGPTSYEQY

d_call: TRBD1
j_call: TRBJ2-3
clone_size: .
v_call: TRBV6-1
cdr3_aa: ASSEEETGWPTDTQY

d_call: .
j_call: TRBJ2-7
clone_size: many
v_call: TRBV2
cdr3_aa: ASSERAYEQY

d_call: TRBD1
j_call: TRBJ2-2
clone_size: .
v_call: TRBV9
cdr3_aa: ARGGGTGGNTGELF

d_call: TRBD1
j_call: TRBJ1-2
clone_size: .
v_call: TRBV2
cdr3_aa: ASQKDREYGYT

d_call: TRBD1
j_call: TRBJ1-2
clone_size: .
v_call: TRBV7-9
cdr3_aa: ASSVAGTDGYT

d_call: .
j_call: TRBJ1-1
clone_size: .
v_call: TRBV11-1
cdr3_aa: ASSAGTLGIEAF

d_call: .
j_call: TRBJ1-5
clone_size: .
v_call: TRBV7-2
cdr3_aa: ASSLAGTYSNQPQH

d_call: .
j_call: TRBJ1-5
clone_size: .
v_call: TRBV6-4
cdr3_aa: ASSPRAGSNQPQH

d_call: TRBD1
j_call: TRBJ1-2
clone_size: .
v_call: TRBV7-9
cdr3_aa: ASSAGQVNYGYT